The TCR beta chain under discussion was sequenced for a study of CD8 T cells in Susac syndrome. An amount of RNA that ranged from about 0.45 to 1 ug was reverse transcribed with random hexamers. Each CDR3 protein is one row after TCRdb ran MiXCR on the immunoSEQ multiplex PCR reads. The table lists about 240,000 distinct CDR3 sequences, 90% to 96% of them singletons. Germline V CDR1 and CDR2: MGHRA, YSYEKL. The CDR3 has 15 residues. V was pared by 4 bases and J by 0 bases, with 11 bases between. The receptor was isolated from a human donor with Susac syndrome. The chain recombines TRBV4-1 with TRBJ2-3, with a tentative D call TRBD2 (6 bases). Sequenced sample: CD4+ T cells from PBMCs. This CDR3 reads CASSLAATSTDTQYF. CDR3 coding DNA: TGCGCCAGCAGCCTAGCGGCCACTAGCACAGATACGCAGTATTTT.